This T cell receptor (beta chain) was documented in a study of blood T cells in healthy people across ages. The overall study: The capture of about one barcoded beta molecule per two T cells was achieved by template switching. Broader study findings: When set beside aged donors, long-lived donors presented more naive CD4+ cells and higher diversity.

Using a J-beta primer mix together with a sample-barcoded 5' primer, a second PCR was run for roughly 6 to 12 cycles. Using its own MiXCR run on the 5' RACE reads, TCRdb lists one record per CDR3 protein. The table has 1,100,000 or so distinct CDR3 sequences, 45% seen once; the top ten hold 15% to 20%. The CDR3 spans 13 residues. The trim removed 10 bases at V and 5 bases at J, leaving 7 bases unmatched. With respect to this clonotype: No antigen is known for it.

The TCR comes from a woman in her sixties or seventies in good health. The specimen sequenced was blood. This chain links TRBV12-3 or TRBV12-4 with TRBJ2-3, with 9 bases aligning to TRBD2. The CDR3 nucleotides read TGTGCCATCCCGGGACTAGCAATAGATACGCAGTATTTT. Its translation: CAIPGLAIDTQYF.